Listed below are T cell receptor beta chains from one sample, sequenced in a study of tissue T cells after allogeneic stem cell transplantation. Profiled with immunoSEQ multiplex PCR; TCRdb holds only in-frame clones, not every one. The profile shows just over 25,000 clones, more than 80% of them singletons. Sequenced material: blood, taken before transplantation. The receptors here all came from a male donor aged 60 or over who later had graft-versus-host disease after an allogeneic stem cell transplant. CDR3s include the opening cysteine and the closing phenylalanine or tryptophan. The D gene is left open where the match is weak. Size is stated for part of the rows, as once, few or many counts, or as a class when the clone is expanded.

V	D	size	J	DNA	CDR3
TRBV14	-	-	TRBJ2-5	TGTGCCAGCAGCCCACGGACATTTCCAGAGACCCAGTACTTC	CASSPRTFPETQYF
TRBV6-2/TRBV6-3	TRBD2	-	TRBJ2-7	TGTGCCAGCAGTAGACGTTCCGGAGCGGGAGCTGGGTACGAGCAGTACTTC	CASSRRSGAGAGYEQYF
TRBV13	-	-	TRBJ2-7	TGTGCCAGCAGCTCCCCCCGGGCCCATTCGGACAGGAGGGGAGTGCAGTACTTC	CASSSPRAHSDRRGVQYF
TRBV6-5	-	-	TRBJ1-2	TGTGCCAGCAGGGTAGGGGGCTATGGCTACACCTTC	CASRVGGYGYTF
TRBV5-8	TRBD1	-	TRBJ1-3	TGTGCCAGCAGCCCTAGGACAGGGAGGGGAAACACCATATATTTT	CASSPRTGRGNTIYF
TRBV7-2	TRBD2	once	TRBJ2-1	TGTGCCAGCAGCTTAGCTAGCGGGGATTACAATGAGCAGTTCTTC	CASSLASGDYNEQFF
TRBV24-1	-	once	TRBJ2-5	TGTGCCACCAGTGATCCCCGTTTAGGCGGGACCCAGTACTTC	CATSDPRLGGTQYF
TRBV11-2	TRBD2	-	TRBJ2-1	TGTGCCAGCAGCCCACGGGACTACCACGGGGGTGAGCAGTTCTTC	CASSPRDYHGGEQFF
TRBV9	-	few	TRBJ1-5	TGTGCCAGCAGCGTAGAAGAGGGGAGGCCCCAGCATTTT	CASSVEEGRPQHF
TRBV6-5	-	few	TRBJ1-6	TGTGCCAGCAGTTACTCGGCGCCGGCATCACCCCTCCACTTT	CASSYSAPASPLHF
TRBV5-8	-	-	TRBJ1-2	TGTGCCAGCAGCTTGGACGTGGATCTGAGAGGCTACACCTTC	CASSLDVDLRGYTF
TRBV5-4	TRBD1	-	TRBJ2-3	TGTGCCAGCAGAGCGGGACAGGGGTATAGGGATACGCAGTATTTT	CASRAGQGYRDTQYF
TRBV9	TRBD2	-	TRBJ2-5	TGTGCCAGCAGCGTTGCAGCGGGAGGGCCAGGGGAGACCCAGTACTTC	CASSVAAGGPGETQYF
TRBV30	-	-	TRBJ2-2	TGTGCCTGGAGGAACAGACAGGGAGGAGTCGGGGAGCTGTTTTTT	CAWRNRQGGVGELFF
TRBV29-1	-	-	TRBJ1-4	TGCAGCGTCGCTACAGGGAGTGGGGAAAAACTGTTTTTT	CSVATGSGEKLFF
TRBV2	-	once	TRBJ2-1	TGTGCCAGCAGTGAGGTGTTACAGAACAATGAGCAGTTCTTC	CASSEVLQNNEQFF
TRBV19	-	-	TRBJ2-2	TGTGCCATCGCTAGGGGAGCGGGCGGGGAGCTGTTTTTT	CAIARGAGGELFF
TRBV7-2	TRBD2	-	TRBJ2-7	TGTGCCAGCACCATGACTAGCGGGTCCTACGAGCAGTACTTC	CASTMTSGSYEQYF
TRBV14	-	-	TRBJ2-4	TGTGCCAGCAGCGGAACCCTAGCCAAAAACATTCAGTACTTC	CASSGTLAKNIQYF
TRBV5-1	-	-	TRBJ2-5	TGCGCCAGCAGCCGGACACAAGAGACCCAGTACTTC	CASSRTQETQYF
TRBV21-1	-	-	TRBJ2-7	TGTGCCAGCACCGTCATGACAGGTGCCTACGAGCAGTACTTC	CASTVMTGAYEQYF
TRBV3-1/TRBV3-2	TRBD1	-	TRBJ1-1	TGTGCCAGCAGCCAAGGGACAGGCACTGAAGCTTTCTTT	CASSQGTGTEAFF
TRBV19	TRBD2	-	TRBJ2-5	TGTGCCAGTAGTTCGGGACTAGCGGGGTTCCAAGAGACCCAGTACTTC	CASSSGLAGFQETQYF
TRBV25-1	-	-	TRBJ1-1	TGTGCCAGCAGTGAGTTACAAAACACTGAAGCTTTCTTT	CASSELQNTEAFF
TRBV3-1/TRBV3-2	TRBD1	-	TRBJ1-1	TGTGCCAGCAACCCCGGGACAGCATTTATGAACACTGAAGCTTTCTTT	CASNPGTAFMNTEAFF
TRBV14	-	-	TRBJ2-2	TGTGCCAGCAGCCAAGTACTTTGGGCCGGGGAGCTGTTTTTT	CASSQVLWAGELFF
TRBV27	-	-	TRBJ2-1	TGTGCCAGTACAGGACACGATGAGCAGTTCTTC	CASTGHDEQFF
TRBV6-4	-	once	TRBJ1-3	TGTGCCAGCAGTGACTGGGGAAGCGCCGCCAGGGGTCACTCTGGAAACACCATATATTTT	CASSDWGSAARGHSGNTIYF
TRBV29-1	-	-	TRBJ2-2	TGCAGCGTTGAAAGTGTTGCCGGGGAGCTGTTTTTT	CSVESVAGELFF
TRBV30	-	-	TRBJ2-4	TGTGCCTGGAGTGTAAAGGGGATGATAGACATTCAGTACTTC	CAWSVKGMIDIQYF
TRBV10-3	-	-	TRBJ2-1	TGTGCCATCAGTGAGAAGGGTGGTGGGTTGAATGAGCAGTTCTTC	CAISEKGGGLNEQFF
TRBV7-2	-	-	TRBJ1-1	TGTGCCAGCAGTATACAGGGCGGGGCGGGCACTGAAGCTTTCTTT	CASSIQGGAGTEAFF
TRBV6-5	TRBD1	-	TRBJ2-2	TGTGCCAGCAGTTTCCCGGGACAGCACACCGGGGAGCTGTTTTTT	CASSFPGQHTGELFF
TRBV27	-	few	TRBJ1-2	TGTGCCACCCGGGGGGTCGGGAAGGATGGCTACACCTTC	CATRGVGKDGYTF
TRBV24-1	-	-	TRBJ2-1	TGTGCCACCAGTAGGGAAATTGAGCAGTTCTTC	CATSREIEQFF
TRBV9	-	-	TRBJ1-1	TGTGCCAGCAGCGTAGTGGGGTCATCCACTGAAGCTTTCTTT	CASSVVGSSTEAFF
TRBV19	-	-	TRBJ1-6	TGTGCCAGTAGTAGTGCGGTCTCCTATAATTCACCCCTCCACTTT	CASSSAVSYNSPLHF
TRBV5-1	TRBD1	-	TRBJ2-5	TGCGCCAGCAGTTCTGGGGACAGACAAGAGACCCAGTACTTC	CASSSGDRQETQYF
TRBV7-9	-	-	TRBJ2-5	TGTGCCAGCAGCTTCCAGGAAGAGACCCAGTACTTC	CASSFQEETQYF
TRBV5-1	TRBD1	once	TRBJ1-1	TGCGCCAGCAGTCTAACCGGGACAGGGGGCGCTGAGGACACTGAAGCTTTCTTT	CASSLTGTGGAEDTEAFF